This T cell receptor beta chain appears in the sequencing data of a study of CD8 T cells in Susac syndrome. The trim removed 2 bases at V and 4 bases at J, leaving 6 bases unmatched. CDR1 and CDR2 from the germline V gene are LGHDT and YNNKEL (reference sequence). There are 15 residues in the CDR3. RNA, at roughly 0.5 to 1 ug, was reverse transcribed with random hexamers. A multiplex approach, immunoSEQ multiplex PCR, amplified TCR beta CDR3 across 54 Vbeta and 13 Jbeta. TCRdb itself ran the immunoSEQ multiplex PCR reads through MiXCR, one entry per CDR3 protein. Here the sample spans about 210,000 distinct CDR3 sequences, approximately 95% being singletons. It was treatment-naive patients with stable or active relapsing-remitting disease who made up the multiple sclerosis controls. It was negative isolation that provided the CD8+ and CD4+ T cells, whereas TEMRA cells were enriched by FACS.

This TCR derives from a human donor with multiple sclerosis. Sequenced sample: CD4+ T cells from PBMCs. The chain employs TRBV3-1 and TRBJ1-2, with TRBD1 identical over 8 bases. The CDR3 protein is CASSQFDRGSYGYTF. The CDR3 DNA is TGTGCCAGCAGCCAATTTGACAGGGGATCCTATGGCTACACCTTC.